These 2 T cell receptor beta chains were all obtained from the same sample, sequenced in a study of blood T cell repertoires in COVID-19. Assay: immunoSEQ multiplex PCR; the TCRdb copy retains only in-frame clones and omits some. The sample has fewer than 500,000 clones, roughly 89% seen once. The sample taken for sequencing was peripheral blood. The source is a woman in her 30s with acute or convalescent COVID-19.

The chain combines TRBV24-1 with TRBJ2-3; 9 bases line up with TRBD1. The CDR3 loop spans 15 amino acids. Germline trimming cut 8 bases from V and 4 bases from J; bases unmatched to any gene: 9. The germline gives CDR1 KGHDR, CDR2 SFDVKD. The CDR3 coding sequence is TGTGCCACCATAACCGGGACAGGGAAGGCAGATACGCAGTATTTT. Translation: CATITGTGKADTQYF.

Here the CDR3 DNA reads TGTGCCAGCTCAAATCGGGACAGGGGGCCGGATACGCAGTATTTT. Translated, it gives CASSNRDRGPDTQYF. The chain combines TRBV18 with TRBJ2-3, with 12 bases that match TRBD1. J gave up 6 bases and V 5 bases, and 6 bases lay outside the gene matches. This CDR3 contains 15 residues. Germline V gene lookup returns CDR1 KGHSH and CDR2 LQKENI.